This T cell receptor (beta chain) stems from a study of shared clonotypes between healthy human individuals. General study points: Tissues were not sampled, only blood, and their repertoires likely differ. In the sorted subsets, rarefaction showed sequencing was incomplete despite large depth.

As originally analysed: In the immunoSEQ data, sequences were junction-only and lacked quality scores, so filtering differed. The method was immunoSEQ multiplex PCR; TCRdb's version includes in-frame clones alone and lacks a portion of them. D and trimming were read from the DNA, whereas the V and J calls and clone size are those reported in that table. This table has millions of clones, more than 80% appearing once. On this clone: The target antigen is unknown.

After removal of 6 bases from V and 0 bases from J, the junction contained 6 bases not matched to a gene. The germline V gene encodes CDR1 SNHLY and CDR2 FYNNEI. The CDR3 covers 16 residues. Splitting the CD4+ cells yielded a CD45RA+ naive subset and a CD45RA-negative memory subset. Sequencing was performed on naive CD4+ T cells sorted from blood. The subset is: CD45RA+ positively selected. The V call is TRBV2, the J call TRBJ2-2; 8 nucleotides agree with TRBD1. The receptor comes from a man aged 18 to 30 in good health. The CDR3: CASRSRTGSNTGELFF. The DNA for the CDR3 is TGTGCCAGCAGGAGCCGGACAGGGTCGAACACCGGGGAGCTGTTTTTT.